This T cell receptor (beta chain) was found in a study of siplizumab effects on memory and regulatory T cells. The CDR3 loop spans 14 amino acids. V dropped 5 bases and J dropped 5 bases, with 16 bases sitting between them. CDR1 SGHTA and CDR2 FQGNSA come from the germline V gene. TCRdb keeps only in-frame clones here, not all; method: immunoSEQ multiplex PCR. The profile shows about 100,000 clones, about nine tenths of them singletons. The V and J genes are TRBV7-2 and TRBJ2-7; possibly TRBD1 or TRBD2 for D (5 bases each). Specimen: CD4+ T cells sorted from blood. This TCR came from a human donor in good health. The CDR3 is CASSPGQAMNEQYF. In DNA, the CDR3 is TGTGCCAGCAGCCCGGGGCAGGCCATGAACGAGCAGTACTTC.